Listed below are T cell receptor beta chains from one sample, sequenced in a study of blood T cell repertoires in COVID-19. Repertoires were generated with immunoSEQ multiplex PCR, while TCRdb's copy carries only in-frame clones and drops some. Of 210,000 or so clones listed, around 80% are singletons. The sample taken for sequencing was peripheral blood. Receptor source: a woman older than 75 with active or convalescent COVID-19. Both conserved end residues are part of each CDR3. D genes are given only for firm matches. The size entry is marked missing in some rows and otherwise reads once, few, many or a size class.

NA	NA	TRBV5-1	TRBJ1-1	TGCGCCAGCAGCTTGGCGATAGAAAACACTGAAGCTTTCTTT	CASSLAIENTEAFF
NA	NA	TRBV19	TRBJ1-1	TGTGCCAGCACAGACGGGACAACGAACACTGAAGCTTTCTTT	CASTDGTTNTEAFF
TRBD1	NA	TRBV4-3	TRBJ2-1	TGCGCCAGCAGCCATGAACAGGGGGCAGCTCACTACAATGAGCAGTTCTTC	CASSHEQGAAHYNEQFF
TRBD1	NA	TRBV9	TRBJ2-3	TGTGCCAGCAGCGTCGGACAGGGGGCGGGAGATACGCAGTATTTT	CASSVGQGAGDTQYF
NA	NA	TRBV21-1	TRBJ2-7	TGTGCCAGCAACACTTTGACGGGAAGCTCCTACGAGCAGTACTTC	CASNTLTGSSYEQYF
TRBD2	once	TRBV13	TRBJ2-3	TGTGCCAGCAGCTCGACGACTAGCGGCGTTGCCCCTACAGGAGATACGCAGTATTTT	CASSSTTSGVAPTGDTQYF
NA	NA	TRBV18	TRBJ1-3	TGTGCCAGCTCACCACTAACAGGTGTGAGCTCTGGAAACACCATATATTTT	CASSPLTGVSSGNTIYF
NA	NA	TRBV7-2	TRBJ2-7	TGTGCCAGCAGCTTACTCCCGGGGGTACACGAGCAGTACTTC	CASSLLPGVHEQYF
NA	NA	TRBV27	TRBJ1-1	TGTGCCAGCAGAGGGGTCCCAGCAACCACTGAAGCTTTCTTT	CASRGVPATTEAFF
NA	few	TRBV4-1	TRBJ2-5	TGCGCCAGCAGCCAAGGGGGGGTGCTTAGGGAGACCCAGTACTTC	CASSQGGVLRETQYF
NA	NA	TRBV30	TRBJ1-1	TGTGCCTGGAGTCAGGGGAACACTGAAGCTTTCTTT	CAWSQGNTEAFF
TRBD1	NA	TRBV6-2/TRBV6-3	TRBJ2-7	TGTGCCAGCAGTTTGACAGGGTCCTACGAGCAGTACTTC	CASSLTGSYEQYF
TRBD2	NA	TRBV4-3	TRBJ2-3	TGCGCCAGCAGCCAAGAGGCTAGCGGTTTCACAGATACGCAGTATTTT	CASSQEASGFTDTQYF
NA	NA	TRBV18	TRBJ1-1	TGTGCCAGCTCACCTCTTACGGTCAGGACTGAAGCTTTCTTT	CASSPLTVRTEAFF
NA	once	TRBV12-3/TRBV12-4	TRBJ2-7	TGTGCCAGCACAGGGTTAAGGTCCTACGAGCAGTACTTC	CASTGLRSYEQYF
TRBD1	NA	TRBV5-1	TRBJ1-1	TGCGCCAGCAGCTTGGAAGGGGGCGTGAACACTGAAGCTTTCTTT	CASSLEGGVNTEAFF
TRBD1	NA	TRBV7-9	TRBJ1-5	TGTGCCAGCAGCCCAGGGACAGGAGGACAGCCCCAGCATTTT	CASSPGTGGQPQHF
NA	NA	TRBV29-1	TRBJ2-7	TGCAGCGTTATGGGATACGGGAAGAAACCCTACGAGCAGTACTTC	CSVMGYGKKPYEQYF
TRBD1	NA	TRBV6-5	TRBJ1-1	TGTGCCAGCTTAAGAACCGGGACAGCGAACACTGAAGCTTTCTTT	CASLRTGTANTEAFF
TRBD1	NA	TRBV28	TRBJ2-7	TGTGCCAGCAGTTTGATCCTTTCGGACAGGGGACACGAGCAGTACTTC	CASSLILSDRGHEQYF
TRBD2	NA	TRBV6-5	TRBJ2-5	TGTGCCACCACGAGAGCGGGGGAGTCGGAGACCCAGTACTTC	CATTRAGESETQYF
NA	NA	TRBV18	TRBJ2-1	TGTGCCAGCTCACCCCGTCCGCGCGATGAGCAGTTCTTC	CASSPRPRDEQFF
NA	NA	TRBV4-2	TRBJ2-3	TGTGCCAGCAGCCCTTATTCAACTAGCACAGATACGCAGTATTTT	CASSPYSTSTDTQYF